This TCR beta chain was captured by sequencing in a study of glioma-infiltrating T cells. General study findings and limits: Tissue and blood shared very few CDR3 sequences.

Using RNA template, CDR3s of TCR alpha and beta were amplified with iRepertoire arm-PCR. In TCRdb, the multiplex PCR reads were re-called with MiXCR into one record per CDR3 protein. The table records about 3,900 distinct CDR3 sequences, around 92% of them present only once. Trimming left V 3 bases short and J 2 bases short, with 13 bases between. The CDR3 loop spans 15 amino acids. Looked up from germline, CDR1 is LNHDA and CDR2 is SQIVND (reference sequence). As regards this clonotype: Its antigen is still unknown. This beta chain is a stray sequence in a library constructed for alpha chains; its clone size is not meaningful.

Source material: glioma tissue, nonneoplastic brain tissue, or PBMCs (not recorded which). The receptor was derived from a human donor with low-grade glioma or glioblastoma, undergoing nonglioma brain surgery, or in good health (not recorded which). V is TRBV19 and J is TRBJ1-2; D not resolved. CDR3 region: CASSIMYPSNYGYTF. The CDR3 region has the DNA TGTGCCAGTAGTATTATGTACCCTTCCAACTATGGCTACACCTTC.